These 22 T cell receptor beta chains originate from one sample sequenced in a study of shared clonotypes between healthy human individuals. Libraries were prepared by immunoSEQ multiplex PCR; TCRdb keeps only in-frame clonotypes and omits some of them. The sample holds over 750,000 clones; about 96% are singletons and the top ten take approximately 0.2%. Terminally differentiated effector memory CD45RA+ cells were excluded from the naive CD8 cells, which were CD45RO-negative and positively selected for CCR7. Sequenced input: naive CD8+ T cells sorted from blood. These receptors all stem from a man aged 30 to 45 in good health.

This chain connects TRBV13 to TRBJ2-7; TRBD2 aligns across 7 bases. J was trimmed by 0 bases and V by 0 bases; bases with no gene match: 11. The CDR3 sequence is 18 residues long. The germline CDR1 and CDR2 sequences are PRHDT and FYEKMQ (reference sequence). CDR3 amino acids: CASSLGPGSSGSSYEQYF. CDR3 DNA sequence: TGTGCCAGCAGCTTAGGTCCCGGTTCTAGCGGAAGCTCCTACGAGCAGTACTTC. Supplemented by reference TRBV13 and TRBJ2-7, the full variable domain reads AAGVIQSPRHLIKEKRETATLKCYPIPRHDTVYWYQQGPGQDPQFLISFYEKMQSDKGSIPDRFSAQQFSDYHSELNMSSLELGDSALYFCASSLGPGSSGSSYEQYFGPGTRLTVT.

The sample holds one count of this clone. The V gene is TRBV7-2, the J gene TRBJ2-7; 7 nucleotides line up with TRBD1. The CDR3 covers 14 residues. The J segment lost 2 bases and the V segment lost 2 bases, leaving 3 bases of the junction unmatched. CDR1 is SGHTA and CDR2 is FQGNSA in the germline V gene. The CDR3 DNA reads as TGTGCCAGCAGCTTATACAGGGGCCCCTACGAGCAGTACTTC. Amino acid sequence: CASSLYRGPYEQYF.

The chain has TRBV27 and TRBJ2-7; 7 nucleotides align to TRBD1. V lost 0 bases to trimming and J lost 4 bases; unmatched junction nucleotides: 9. The CDR3 has 16 residues. CDR1 is MNHEY, CDR2 SMNVEV, per germline (reference sequence). The DNA of the CDR3 is TGTGCCAGCAGTTTATCGGTTGGGACAGTTGATTACGAGCAGTACTTC. As protein: CASSLSVGTVDYEQYF.

A single count supports this clone. The J gene is TRBJ2-2, the V gene TRBV11-3; possible D gene TRBD1, 5 bases. V was trimmed by 6 bases and J by 5 bases, leaving 10 bases between them. CDR1 is SGHNT, CDR2 YENEEA, per germline. The CDR3 runs 13 residues. CDR3 nucleotide sequence: TGTGCCAGCAGGGACACGACGACCGGGGAGCTGTTTTTT. Protein product: CASRDTTTGELFF.

J is TRBJ2-4 and V is TRBV7-9; tentative D call: TRBD2 (7 bases). The germline V and J ends were trimmed by 2 bases and 4 bases, with 18 bases remaining between them. This CDR3 region has 17 residues. CDR1 and CDR2 from the germline V gene are SEHNR and FQNEAQ (reference sequence). The CDR3 loop reads CASSLRDGGPLKNIQYF. CDR3 coding DNA: TGTGCCAGCAGCTTACGGGACGGGGGGCCGTTAAAAAACATTCAGTACTTC.

This clone is a singleton in its sample. The chain uses TRBV9 and TRBJ2-7; TRBD1 agrees at 7 bases. CDR3 size: 15 residues. Germline V lookup: CDR1 SGDLS, CDR2 YYNGEE. After removal of 0 bases from V and 3 bases from J, the junction contained 6 bases not matched to a gene. The CDR3 spells CASSVGPGQNYEQYF. CDR3 bases: TGTGCCAGCAGCGTAGGACCGGGACAGAACTACGAGCAGTACTTC.

The CDR3 loop reads CASSLTGSTYEQYF. The CDR3 nucleotides read TGTGCCAGCAGTTTGACAGGGTCAACCTACGAGCAGTACTTC. This rearrangement joins TRBV28 to TRBJ2-7; 7 bases are a match to TRBD1. V was clipped by 3 bases and J by 2 bases; unmatched bases: 4. Looked up from germline, CDR1 is MDHEN and CDR2 is SYDVKM. This CDR3 has 14 amino acids.

The chain combines TRBV14 with TRBJ2-7; 11 bases agree with TRBD1. Germline V CDR1 and CDR2: SGHDN, FVKESK. V was clipped by 5 bases and J by 4 bases; unmatched bases: 4. The length of the CDR3 is 14 residues. The CDR3 reads CASSGTGGLYEQYF. In nucleotides, the CDR3 is TGTGCCAGCAGCGGGACAGGGGGACTATACGAGCAGTACTTC. Full variable domain (outside the CDR3, taken from reference TRBV14 and TRBJ2-7): EAGVTQFPSHSVIEKGQTVTLRCDPISGHDNLYWYRRVMGKEIKFLLHFVKESKQDESGMPNNRFLAERTGGTYSTLKVQPAELEDSGVYFCASSGTGGLYEQYFGPGTRLTVT.

This chain's CDR3 is CASSTGQGDEQFF. CDR3 nucleotides: TGCGCCAGCAGCACGGGACAGGGTGATGAGCAGTTCTTC. V usage is TRBV5-1 and J usage is TRBJ2-1, with 9 positions matching TRBD1. The germline gives CDR1 SGHRS, CDR2 YFSETQ. CDR3 length: 13 amino acids. J lost 8 bases, V lost 4 bases, and 4 bases had no gene match. The entire variable domain, with the rest obtained from reference TRBV5-1 and TRBJ2-1, is as follows: KAGVTQTPRYLIKTRGQQVTLSCSPISGHRSVSWYQQTPGQGLQFLFEYFSETQRNKGNFPGRFSGRQFSNSRSEMNVSTLELGDSALYLCASSTGQGDEQFFGPGTRLTVL.

The CDR3 DNA is TGTGCCAGCAGCTTTTATCCGGACTGGATAACCTACGAGCAGTACTTC. The encoded protein is CASSFYPDWITYEQYF. The gene calls are TRBV7-2 and TRBJ2-7, with D maybe TRBD2 (5 bases). The V gene's germline CDR1 is SGHTA and CDR2 FQGNSA. Deletions cut 3 bases from V and 2 bases from J, with 17 bases between. This CDR3 comprises 16 residues.

The chain recombines TRBV27 with TRBJ1-1; D not resolved. Trimming cost V 3 bases and J 1 base, with 9 bases left between them. Germline V CDR1 and CDR2: MNHEY, SMNVEV (reference sequence). The CDR3 contains 14 residues. CDR3 DNA: TGTGCCAGCAGTTTTCGGGGAACGAACACTGAAGCTTTCTTT. As protein: CASSFRGTNTEAFF.

V and J are TRBV25-1 and TRBJ2-1; no clear D gene. This CDR3 spans 11 amino acids. Germline CDR1 reads MGHDK; CDR2 reads SYGVNS. Trimming shortened V by 10 bases and J by 5 bases, and 9 bases separated the two germline ends. DNA for the CDR3: TGTGCCACACCCCTAGACAATGAGCAGTTCTTC. Translated: CATPLDNEQFF.

V and J are TRBV27 and TRBJ1-2; D may be TRBD1 (6 bases). CDR1 and CDR2 from the germline V gene are MNHEY and SMNVEV (reference sequence). Trimming stripped 5 bases from V and 6 bases from J, with 19 bases between. This CDR3 comprises 15 residues. Here the CDR3 DNA reads TGTGCCAGCAGTCCCTGGCTCGGGACAATGAATGGCTACACCTTC. Its protein product is CASSPWLGTMNGYTF.

The chain combines TRBV29-1 with TRBJ2-1; D gene unclear. V gave up 3 bases and J gave up 4 bases, with 10 bases separating them. The CDR3 totals 13 residues. Germline lookup yields CDR1 SQVTM and CDR2 ANQGSEA. The CDR3 protein is CSVDPKNYNEQFF. In DNA, the CDR3 is TGCAGCGTTGACCCGAAGAATTACAATGAGCAGTTCTTC.

V is TRBV2 and J is TRBJ2-5; D remains ambiguous. V shed 7 bases and J shed 3 bases, with 15 bases lying between them. The germline CDR1 and CDR2 sequences are SNHLY and FYNNEI. This CDR3 has 14 residues. CDR3 region: CASITALGEETQYF. The CDR3 nucleotides are TGTGCCAGCATTACTGCGCTGGGCGAAGAGACCCAGTACTTC.

The chain employs TRBV7-9 and TRBJ1-4; 7 nucleotides line up with TRBD1. Germline V gene sequence: CDR1 SEHNR, CDR2 FQNEAQ (reference sequence). After removal of 5 bases from V and 8 bases from J, the junction contained 11 bases not matched to a gene. The CDR3 totals 15 residues. The CDR3 DNA is TGTGCCAGCAGCCCGACGACAGGGTGGGGCGAAAAACTGTTTTTT. This encodes CASSPTTGWGEKLFF.

The V call is TRBV27, the J call TRBJ2-7; the D is unclear. Germline V gene data show CDR1 as MNHEY and CDR2 as SMNVEV (reference sequence). The CDR3 extends over 13 amino acids. The germline V and J ends were trimmed by 3 bases and 3 bases, with 9 bases remaining between them. CDR3 protein: CASSLKDYYEQYF. For the CDR3, the DNA is TGTGCCAGCAGTTTGAAAGATTACTACGAGCAGTACTTC.

For this clone: A junction end diverges from the germline sequence, so it may reflect a read error. J is TRBJ2-7 and V is TRBV6-1, with D possibly matching TRBD2 (7 bases). The CDR3 runs 12 residues. Germline V gives CDR1 MNHNS, CDR2 SASEGT. This chain's CDR3 is CASSEPGGRVSF. As DNA, the CDR3 is TGTGCCAGCAGTGAACCGGGGGGCAGGGTAAGCTTC.

The chain joins TRBV28 to TRBJ2-7, with no clear D. V gave up 3 bases and J gave up 6 bases, with 12 bases separating them. Germline loops: CDR1 MDHEN, CDR2 SYDVKM. CDR3 size: 13 residues. CDR3 loop: CASSFTGSTEQYF. The CDR3, as DNA: TGTGCCAGCAGTTTCACCGGAAGCACCGAGCAGTACTTC. Combining the CDR3 with reference TRBV28 and TRBJ2-7 gives the whole variable domain DVKVTQSSRYLVKRTGEKVFLECVQDMDHENMFWYRQDPGLGLRLIYFSYDVKMKEKGDIPEGYSVSREKKERFSLILESASTNQTSMYLCASSFTGSTEQYFGPGTRLTVT.

The chain employs TRBV13 and TRBJ2-1; TRBD1 matches at 8 bases. The germline V gene has CDR1 PRHDT and CDR2 FYEKMQ (reference sequence). The J segment lost 3 bases and the V segment lost 6 bases, leaving 10 bases of the junction unmatched. This CDR3 spans 16 amino acids. The chain's CDR3 is CASSHSRDRFYNEQFF. CDR3 nucleotide sequence: TGTGCCAGCAGTCACAGCCGGGACAGGTTCTACAATGAGCAGTTCTTC.

DNA of the CDR3: TGTGCCAGCAGTTCACCTTACCGGGACAGGCCGGACATTGGCTCCTACAATGAGCAGTTCTTC. Amino acids: CASSSPYRDRPDIGSYNEQFF. This chain uses TRBV28 with TRBJ2-1, with 8 bases aligning to TRBD1. The CDR3 length is 21 residues. The junction had 20 bases not matched to a gene; V was cut back by 4 bases and J by 0 bases. CDR1 and CDR2 (germline): MDHEN, SYDVKM.

For this clone: Distinct nucleotide sequences in the sample also encode this CDR3. The chain couples TRBV5-1 to TRBJ2-7; D could derive from TRBD1 or TRBD2 (6 bases each). Germline values: CDR1 SGHRS, CDR2 YFSETQ. This CDR3 spans 11 amino acids. Trimming removed 7 bases from V and 4 bases from J, with 9 bases in between. For the CDR3, the DNA is TGCGCCAGCCGAGGGGGGTACGAGCAGTACTTC. Translating gives CASRGGYEQYF.